This T cell receptor beta chain was sequenced in a study of T cell responses to AZD1222 COVID-19 vaccine. Germline V gene data show CDR1 as KGHSH and CDR2 as LQKENI. The CDR3 runs to 15 residues. The germline V and J ends were trimmed by 5 bases and 2 bases, with 15 bases remaining between them. Using immunoSEQ multiplex PCR, the repertoire was profiled, and TCRdb retains in-frame clones only, with some absent. The sample records 90,000 to 150,000 clones, 92% being singletons. Points on this clone: The antigen remains unidentified.

Overall study results and limits: Among AZD1222 vaccinees, only 5 to 7 were seropositive at baseline. A mostly white British donor set with more females was recruited, and clonal diversity was possibly underestimated.

The TCR was taken from an adult who received the AZD1222 COVID-19 vaccine. The chain uses TRBV18 and TRBJ1-1; D might be TRBD1 (5 bases). Sample: peripheral blood, taken 28 days after the second AZD1222 dose. The CDR3 region is CASSEGPGRNTEAFF. CDR3 nucleotide sequence: TGTGCCAGCTCAGAGGGGCCTGGGAGAAACACTGAAGCTTTCTTT.